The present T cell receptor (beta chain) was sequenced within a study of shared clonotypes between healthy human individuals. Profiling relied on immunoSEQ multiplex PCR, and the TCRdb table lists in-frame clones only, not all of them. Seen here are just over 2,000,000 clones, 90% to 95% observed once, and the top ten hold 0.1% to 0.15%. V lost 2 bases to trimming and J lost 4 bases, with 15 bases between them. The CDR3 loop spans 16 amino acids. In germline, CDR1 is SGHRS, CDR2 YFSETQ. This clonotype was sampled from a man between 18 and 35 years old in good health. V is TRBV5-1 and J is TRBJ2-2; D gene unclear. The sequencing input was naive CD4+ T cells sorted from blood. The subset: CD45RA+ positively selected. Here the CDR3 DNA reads TGCGCCAGCAGCTTTCAATGGGGATCGGGCACCGGGGAGCTGTTTTTT. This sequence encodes CASSFQWGSGTGELFF.